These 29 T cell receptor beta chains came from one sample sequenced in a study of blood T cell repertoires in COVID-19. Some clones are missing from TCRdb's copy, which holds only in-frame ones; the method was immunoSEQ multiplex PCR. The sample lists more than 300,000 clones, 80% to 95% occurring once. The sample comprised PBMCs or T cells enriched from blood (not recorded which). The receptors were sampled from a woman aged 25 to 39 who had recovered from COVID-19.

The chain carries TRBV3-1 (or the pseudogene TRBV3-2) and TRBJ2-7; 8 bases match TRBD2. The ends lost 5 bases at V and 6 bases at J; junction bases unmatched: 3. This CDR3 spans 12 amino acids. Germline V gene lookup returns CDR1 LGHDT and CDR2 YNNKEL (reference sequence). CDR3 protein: CASSYGGGEQYF. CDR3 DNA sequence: TGTGCCAGCAGCTACGGGGGGGGCGAGCAGTACTTC.

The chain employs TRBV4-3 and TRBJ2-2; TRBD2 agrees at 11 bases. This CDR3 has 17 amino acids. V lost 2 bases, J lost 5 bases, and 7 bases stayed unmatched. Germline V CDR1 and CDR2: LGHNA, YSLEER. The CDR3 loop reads CASSQLEGLADTGELFF. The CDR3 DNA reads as TGCGCCAGCAGCCAACTGGAGGGACTAGCGGATACCGGGGAGCTGTTTTTT.

Here the CDR3 reads CASSQDLGDQMNTEAFF. CDR3 coding DNA: TGCGCCAGCAGCCAAGATCTAGGTGACCAGATGAACACTGAAGCTTTCTTT. This chain uses TRBV4-3 with TRBJ1-1, with no clear D. This CDR3 region has 17 residues. Trimming cost V 0 bases and J 0 bases, with 14 bases left between them. CDR1 and CDR2 from the germline V gene are LGHNA and YSLEER.

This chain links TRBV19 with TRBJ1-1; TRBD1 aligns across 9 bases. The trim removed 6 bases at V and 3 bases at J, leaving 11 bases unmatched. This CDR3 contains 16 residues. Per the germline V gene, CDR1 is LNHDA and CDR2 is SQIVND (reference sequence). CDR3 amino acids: CASRRGGDREDTEAFF. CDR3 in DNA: TGTGCCAGTAGGCGCGGCGGGGACAGGGAGGACACTGAAGCTTTCTTT.

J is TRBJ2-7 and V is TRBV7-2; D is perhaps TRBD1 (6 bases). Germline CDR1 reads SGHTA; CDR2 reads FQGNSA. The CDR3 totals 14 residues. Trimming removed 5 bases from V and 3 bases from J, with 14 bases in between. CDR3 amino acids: CASSRGQRRYEQYF. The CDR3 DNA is TGTGCCAGCAGCCGTGGACAGCGCCGCTACGAGCAGTACTTC.

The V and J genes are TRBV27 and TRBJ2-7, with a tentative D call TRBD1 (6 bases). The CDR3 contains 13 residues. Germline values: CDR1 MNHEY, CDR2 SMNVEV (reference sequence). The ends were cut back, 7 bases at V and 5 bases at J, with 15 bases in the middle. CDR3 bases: TGTGCCAGCACGGACAGTATGACCCACGAGCAGTACTTC. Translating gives CASTDSMTHEQYF.

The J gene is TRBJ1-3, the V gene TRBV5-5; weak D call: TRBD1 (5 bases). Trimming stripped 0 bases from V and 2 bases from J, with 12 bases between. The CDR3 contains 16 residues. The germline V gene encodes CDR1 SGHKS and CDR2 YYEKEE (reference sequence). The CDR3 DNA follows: TGTGCCAGCAGCTTGGCCGGGACTGGGCCTGGAAACACCATATATTTT. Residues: CASSLAGTGPGNTIYF.

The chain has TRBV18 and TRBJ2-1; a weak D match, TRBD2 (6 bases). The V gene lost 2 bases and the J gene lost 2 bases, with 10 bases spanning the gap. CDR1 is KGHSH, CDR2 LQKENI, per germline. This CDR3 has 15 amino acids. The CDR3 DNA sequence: TGTGCCAGCTCACCAGGCGGGAACCCCTACAATGAGCAGTTCTTC. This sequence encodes CASSPGGNPYNEQFF.

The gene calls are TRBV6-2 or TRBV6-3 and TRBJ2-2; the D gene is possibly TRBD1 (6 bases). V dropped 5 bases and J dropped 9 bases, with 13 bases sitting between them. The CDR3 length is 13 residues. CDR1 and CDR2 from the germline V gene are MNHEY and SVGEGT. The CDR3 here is CASSPGALWELFF. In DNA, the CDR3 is TGTGCCAGCAGTCCAGGGGCGCTGTGGGAGCTGTTTTTT.

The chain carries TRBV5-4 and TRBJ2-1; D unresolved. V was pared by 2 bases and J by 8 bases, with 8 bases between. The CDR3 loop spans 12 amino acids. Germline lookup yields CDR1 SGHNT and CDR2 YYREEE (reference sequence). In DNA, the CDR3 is TGTGCCAGCAGCTTCCTGAGCGATGAGCAGTTCTTC. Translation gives CASSFLSDEQFF.

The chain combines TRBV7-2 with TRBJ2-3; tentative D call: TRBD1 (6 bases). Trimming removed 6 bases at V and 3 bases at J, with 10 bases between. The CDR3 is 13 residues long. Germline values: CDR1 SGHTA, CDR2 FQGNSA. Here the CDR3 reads CASRQGGTDTQYF. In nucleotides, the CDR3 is TGTGCCAGCAGACAAGGGGGTACAGATACGCAGTATTTT.

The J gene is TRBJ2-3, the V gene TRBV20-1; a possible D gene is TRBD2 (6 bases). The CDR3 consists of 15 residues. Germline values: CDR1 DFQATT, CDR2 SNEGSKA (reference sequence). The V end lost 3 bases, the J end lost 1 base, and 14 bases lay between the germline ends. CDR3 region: CSASPRDSRTDTQYF. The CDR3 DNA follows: TGCAGTGCTAGTCCCCGGGACTCGCGCACAGATACGCAGTATTTT.

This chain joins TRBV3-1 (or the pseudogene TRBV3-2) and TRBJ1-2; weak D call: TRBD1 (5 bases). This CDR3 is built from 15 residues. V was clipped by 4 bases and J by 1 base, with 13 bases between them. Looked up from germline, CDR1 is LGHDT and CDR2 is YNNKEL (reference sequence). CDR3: CASSPSPTDNYGYTF. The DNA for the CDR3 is TGTGCCAGCAGCCCCTCCCCGACAGATAACTATGGCTACACCTTC.

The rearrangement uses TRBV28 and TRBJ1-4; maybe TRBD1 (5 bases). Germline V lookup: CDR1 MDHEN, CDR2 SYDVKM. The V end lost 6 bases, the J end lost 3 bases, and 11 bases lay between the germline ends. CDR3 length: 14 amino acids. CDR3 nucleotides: TGTGCCAGCAGACAGGCGGCAGCTAATGAAAAACTGTTTTTT. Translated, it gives CASRQAAANEKLFF.

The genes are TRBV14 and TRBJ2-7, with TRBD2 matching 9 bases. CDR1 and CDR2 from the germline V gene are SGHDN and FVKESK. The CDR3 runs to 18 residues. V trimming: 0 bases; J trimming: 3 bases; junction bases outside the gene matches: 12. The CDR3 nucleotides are TGTGCCAGCAGCCAAGAAACGCGGGTAGCGGGGGTGATCTACGAGCAGTACTTC. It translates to CASSQETRVAGVIYEQYF.

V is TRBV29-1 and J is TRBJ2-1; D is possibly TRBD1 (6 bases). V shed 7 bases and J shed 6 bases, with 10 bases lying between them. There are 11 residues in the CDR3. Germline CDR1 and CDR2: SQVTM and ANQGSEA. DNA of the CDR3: TGCAGCGGGGACACCTTCAATGAGCAGTTCTTC. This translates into CSGDTFNEQFF.

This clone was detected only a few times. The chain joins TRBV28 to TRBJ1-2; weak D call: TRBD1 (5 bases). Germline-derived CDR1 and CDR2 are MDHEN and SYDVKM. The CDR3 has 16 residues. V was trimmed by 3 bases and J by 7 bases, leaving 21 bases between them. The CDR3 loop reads CASSFISAEGAFGYTF. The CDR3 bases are TGTGCCAGCAGTTTTATCTCGGCCGAAGGGGCGTTTGGCTACACCTTC.

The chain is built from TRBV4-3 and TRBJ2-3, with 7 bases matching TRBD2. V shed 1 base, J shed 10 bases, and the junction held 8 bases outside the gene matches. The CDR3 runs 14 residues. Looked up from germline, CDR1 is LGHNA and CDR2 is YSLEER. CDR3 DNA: TGCGCCAGCAGCCAAGGAGAGGGAGGGGTGTCGCAGTATTTT. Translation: CASSQGEGGVSQYF.

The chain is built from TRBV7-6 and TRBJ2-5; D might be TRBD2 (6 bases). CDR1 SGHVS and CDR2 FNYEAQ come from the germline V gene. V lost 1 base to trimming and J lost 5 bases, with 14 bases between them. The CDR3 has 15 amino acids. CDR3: CASSLGRAGGETQYF. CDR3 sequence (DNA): TGTGCCAGCAGCTTAGGTCGGGCAGGAGGGGAGACCCAGTACTTC.

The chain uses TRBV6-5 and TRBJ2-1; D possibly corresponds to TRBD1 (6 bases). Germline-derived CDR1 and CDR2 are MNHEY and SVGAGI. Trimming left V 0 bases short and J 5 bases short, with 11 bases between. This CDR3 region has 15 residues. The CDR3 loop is CASSYSYGGHNEQFF. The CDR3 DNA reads TGTGCCAGCAGTTACTCATATGGGGGCCACAATGAGCAGTTCTTC.

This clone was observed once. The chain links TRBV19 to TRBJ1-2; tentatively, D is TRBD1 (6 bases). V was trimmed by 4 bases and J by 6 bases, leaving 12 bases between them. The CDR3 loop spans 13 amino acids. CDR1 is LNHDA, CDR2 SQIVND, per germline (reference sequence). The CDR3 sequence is CASSTRTADGYTF. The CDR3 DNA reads TGTGCCAGTAGTACTAGGACAGCGGATGGCTACACCTTC.

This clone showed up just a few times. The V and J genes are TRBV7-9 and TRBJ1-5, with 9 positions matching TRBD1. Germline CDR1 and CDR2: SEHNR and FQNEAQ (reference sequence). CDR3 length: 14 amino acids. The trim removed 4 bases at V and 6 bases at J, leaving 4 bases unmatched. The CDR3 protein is CASSSQGAVQPQHF. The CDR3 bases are TGTGCCAGCAGCTCACAGGGGGCGGTTCAGCCCCAGCATTTT. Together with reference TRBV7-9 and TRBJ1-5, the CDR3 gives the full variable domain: DTGVSQNPRHKITKRGQNVTFRCDPISEHNRLYWYRQTLGQGPEFLTYFQNEAQLEKSRLLSDRFSAERPKGSFSTLEIQRTEQGDSAMYLCASSSQGAVQPQHFGDGTRLSIL.

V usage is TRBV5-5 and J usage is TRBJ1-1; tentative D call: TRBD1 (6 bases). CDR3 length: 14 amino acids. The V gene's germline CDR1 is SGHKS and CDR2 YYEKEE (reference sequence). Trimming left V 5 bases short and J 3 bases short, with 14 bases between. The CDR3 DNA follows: TGTGCCAGCAGTCAACAGGGAGGGGACACTGAAGCTTTCTTT. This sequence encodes CASSQQGGDTEAFF.

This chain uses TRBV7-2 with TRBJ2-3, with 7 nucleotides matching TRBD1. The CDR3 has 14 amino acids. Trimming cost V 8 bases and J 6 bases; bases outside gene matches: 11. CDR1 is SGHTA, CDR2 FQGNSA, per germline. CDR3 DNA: TGTGCCAGCGCAGACAGGGCCTCGTGGGATACGCAGTATTTT. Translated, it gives CASADRASWDTQYF.

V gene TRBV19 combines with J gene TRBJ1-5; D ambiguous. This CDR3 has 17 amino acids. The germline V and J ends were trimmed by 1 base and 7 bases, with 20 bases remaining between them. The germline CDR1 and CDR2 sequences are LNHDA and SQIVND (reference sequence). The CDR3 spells CASSIVRGSKGSQPQHF. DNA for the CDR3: TGTGCCAGTAGTATAGTTAGAGGGAGTAAGGGTTCCCAGCCCCAGCATTTT.

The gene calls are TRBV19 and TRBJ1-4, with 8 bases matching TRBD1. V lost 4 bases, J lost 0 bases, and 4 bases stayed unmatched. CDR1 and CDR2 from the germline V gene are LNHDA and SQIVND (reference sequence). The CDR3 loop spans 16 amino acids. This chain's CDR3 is CASSRTGIATNEKLFF. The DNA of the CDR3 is TGTGCCAGTAGTAGGACAGGGATTGCAACTAATGAAAAACTGTTTTTT.

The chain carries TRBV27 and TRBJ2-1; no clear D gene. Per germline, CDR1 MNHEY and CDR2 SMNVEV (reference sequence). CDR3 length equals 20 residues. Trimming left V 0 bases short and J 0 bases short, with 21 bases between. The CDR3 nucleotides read TGTGCCAGCAGTTTATCGTCCTTAGAGGCCTCACCCAGCTCCTACAATGAGCAGTTCTTC. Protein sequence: CASSLSSLEASPSSYNEQFF.

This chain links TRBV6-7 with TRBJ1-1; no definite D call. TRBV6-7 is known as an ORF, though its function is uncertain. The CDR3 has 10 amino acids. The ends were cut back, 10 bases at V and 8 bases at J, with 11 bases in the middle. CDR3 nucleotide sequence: TGTGCCATTCATACCGAGGAAGCTTTCTTT. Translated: CAIHTEEAFF.

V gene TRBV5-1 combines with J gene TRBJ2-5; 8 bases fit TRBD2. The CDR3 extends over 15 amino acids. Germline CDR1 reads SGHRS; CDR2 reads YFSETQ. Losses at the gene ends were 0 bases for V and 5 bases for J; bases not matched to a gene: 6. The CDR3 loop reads CASSLVPGGKETQYF. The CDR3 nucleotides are TGCGCCAGCAGCTTGGTCCCGGGGGGGAAGGAGACCCAGTACTTC. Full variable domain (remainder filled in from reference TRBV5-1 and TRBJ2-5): KAGVTQTPRYLIKTRGQQVTLSCSPISGHRSVSWYQQTPGQGLQFLFEYFSETQRNKGNFPGRFSGRQFSNSRSEMNVSTLELGDSALYLCASSLVPGGKETQYFGPGTRLLVL.